This T cell receptor beta chain stems from a study of T cells in Graves' hyperthyroidism and ophthalmopathy. This clonotype was observed many times. Between the trimmed V and J ends, which lost 8 bases and 3 bases, there was a span of 12 bases. From germline, CDR1 is MNHNS and CDR2 SASEGT. This CDR3 contains 13 residues. Using over 8.5 ml of fresh peripheral blood, PBMCs were prepared. The investigators amplified TCR beta CDR3 regions from RNA transcripts. Using the HTBI primer set, a first-round RT-PCR was run on the TCR CDR3. TCRdb reprocessed the multiplex PCR reads via MiXCR and lists one record per CDR3 protein. The sample has some 420,000 distinct CDR3 sequences; about an eighth are singletons.

The sequence was collected from a woman younger than 30 with Graves' hyperthyroidism. Specimen: blood. The chain joins TRBV6-1 to TRBJ2-3, with unresolved D. The CDR3 DNA reads as TGTGCCAGCGGCTACAAGGGAACAGATACGCAGTATTTT. Translating it yields CASGYKGTDTQYF.